The 10 T cell receptor beta chains reported below all come from one sample, sequenced in a study of blood T cell repertoires in COVID-19. Profiling relied on immunoSEQ multiplex PCR, and the TCRdb table lists in-frame clones only, not all of them. The sample lists a few hundred thousand clones; 80% to 90% were seen once. The sample comprised peripheral blood. These receptors were taken from a woman aged 70 to 79 with COVID-19, enrolled during active disease.

This clone was detected only once. The V and J genes are TRBV7-2 and TRBJ2-1; tentative D call: TRBD2 (5 bases). The V end was cut by 1 base, the J end by 4 bases, with 11 bases between. The germline V gene encodes CDR1 SGHTA and CDR2 FQGNSA. The CDR3 is 15 amino acids. The CDR3 spells CASSLVGSEYNEQFF. The DNA of the CDR3 is TGTGCCAGCAGCTTAGTCGGTAGCGAATACAATGAGCAGTTCTTC. The entire variable domain, with the rest obtained from reference TRBV7-2 and TRBJ2-1, is as follows: GAGVSQSPSNKVTEKGKDVELRCDPISGHTALYWYRQSLGQGLEFLIYFQGNSAPDKSGLPSDRFSAERTGGSVSTLTIQRTQQEDSAVYLCASSLVGSEYNEQFFGPGTRLTVL.

The J gene is TRBJ2-7, the V gene TRBV16; no firm D call. CDR1 and CDR2 from the germline V gene are KGHSY and FQNENV. Deletions cut 4 bases from V and 1 base from J, with 11 bases between. This CDR3 comprises 14 residues. CDR3 sequence reads: CASSPAATSYEQYF. CDR3 DNA sequence: TGTGCCAGCAGCCCCGCCGCTACTTCCTACGAGCAGTACTTC. The whole variable domain, filled in from reference TRBV16 and TRBJ2-7, reads GEEVAQTPKHLVRGEGQKAKLYCAPIKGHSYVFWYQQVLKNEFKFLISFQNENVFDETGMPKERFSAKCLPNSPCSLEIQATKLEDSAVYFCASSPAATSYEQYFGPGTRLTVT.

The V and J genes are TRBV5-1 and TRBJ2-1; D ambiguous. Germline V gene lookup returns CDR1 SGHRS and CDR2 YFSETQ. The CDR3 extends over 15 amino acids. V lost 3 bases and J 0 bases, leaving 10 bases between the germline ends. CDR3 sequence: CASSSPKSSYNEQFF. The CDR3 nucleotides are TGCGCCAGCAGCTCACCGAAGAGCTCCTACAATGAGCAGTTCTTC.

The chain has TRBV20-1 and TRBJ1-2; no reliable D call. This CDR3 comprises 10 residues. Trimming removed 3 bases at V and 7 bases at J, with 6 bases between. Germline-derived CDR1 and CDR2 are DFQATT and SNEGSKA (reference sequence). CDR3 in DNA: TGCAGTGCTAGGTTAATTGGCTACACCTTC. Translation gives CSARLIGYTF.

The chain has TRBV30 and TRBJ1-1; possibly TRBD1 for D (5 bases). In germline, CDR1 is GTSNPN, CDR2 SVGIG (reference sequence). CDR3 length: 14 residues. Trimming pared 5 bases from V and 1 base from J, leaving 14 bases between. CDR3 in DNA: TGTGCCTGGCGTTATCATACAGGGAACACTGAAGCTTTCTTT. This encodes CAWRYHTGNTEAFF.

The chain combines TRBV19 with TRBJ1-5; 7 bases fit TRBD1. After removal of 4 bases from V and 7 bases from J, the junction contained 13 bases not matched to a gene. There are 16 residues in the CDR3. Germline V gene sequence: CDR1 LNHDA, CDR2 SQIVND (reference sequence). The chain's CDR3 is CASSTGQQGRRQPQHF. CDR3 DNA sequence: TGTGCCAGTAGTACTGGGCAACAGGGGCGGAGGCAGCCCCAGCATTTT. Variable domain in full (rest from reference TRBV19 and TRBJ1-5): DGGITQSPKYLFRKEGQNVTLSCEQNLNHDAMYWYRQDPGQGLRLIYYSQIVNDFQKGDIAEGYSVSREKKESFPLTVTSAQKNPTAFYLCASSTGQQGRRQPQHFGDGTRLSIL.

The V call is TRBV5-4, the J call TRBJ2-3, with a tentative D call TRBD2 (5 bases). In germline, CDR1 is SGHNT, CDR2 YYREEE (reference sequence). V was clipped by 0 bases and J by 5 bases, with 13 bases between them. The length of the CDR3 is 15 residues. The CDR3 nucleotides read TGTGCCAGCAGCTTGGAGGGCCGGGGAATAGATACGCAGTATTTT. Translating gives CASSLEGRGIDTQYF.

This clone showed up just once. V is TRBV20-1 and J is TRBJ2-3; D uncertain. V was cut by 3 bases and J by 5 bases, with 6 bases left in between. The germline gives CDR1 DFQATT, CDR2 SNEGSKA (reference sequence). The CDR3 totals 11 residues. The CDR3 spells CSAREIDTQYF. CDR3 sequence (DNA): TGCAGTGCTAGGGAGATAGATACGCAGTATTTT.

The chain uses TRBV4-1 and TRBJ2-2; maybe TRBD1 (5 bases). The CDR3 runs to 12 residues. The germline V gene encodes CDR1 MGHRA and CDR2 YSYEKL. Between the trimmed V and J ends, which lost 6 bases and 12 bases, there was a span of 14 bases. CDR3 nucleotide sequence: TGCGCCAGCAGTTGGGGTCAGGGAAAGCTGTTTTTT. Translation gives CASSWGQGKLFF.

The chain joins TRBV28 to TRBJ1-3; 7 bases fit TRBD1. Germline V lookup: CDR1 MDHEN, CDR2 SYDVKM. The V gene end was trimmed by 5 bases and the J gene end by 5 bases; junction bases not matched to a gene: 9. The CDR3 spans 15 residues. CDR3 DNA sequence: TGTGCCAGCAGTCAGAACAGGGGTTCAAGAAACACCATATATTTT. Protein sequence: CASSQNRGSRNTIYF.